This T cell receptor beta chain was captured by sequencing in a study of siplizumab effects on memory and regulatory T cells. CDR3 length: 13 amino acids. The germline gives CDR1 MNHNS, CDR2 SASEGT. The V and J ends lost 6 bases and 2 bases respectively, with 10 bases between them. To note about this clone: Its antigen is still unknown.

Profiling relied on immunoSEQ multiplex PCR, and the TCRdb table lists in-frame clones only, not all of them. This table has 85,000 to 130,000 clones, 94% appearing once. Study-level points and caveats: Naive T cells were seen as more diverse than memory cells and as major alloresponse contributors.

The sample taken for sequencing was Tregs sorted from blood. The receptor was derived from a human donor in good health. The chain couples TRBV6-1 to TRBJ1-2, with a tentative D call TRBD1 (6 bases). This CDR3 reads CASSRTANYGYTF. Written as DNA, the CDR3 is TGTGCCAGCAGCAGGACAGCAAACTATGGCTACACCTTC.